The source of this T cell receptor (beta chain) is a study of T cell responses to AZD1222 COVID-19 vaccine. Produced via immunoSEQ multiplex PCR; TCRdb's table is partial and in-frame only. The sample records about 100,000 clones, about 85% being singletons. For this clone: The target antigen is unknown.

Study-wide points: Mostly white British, mostly female donors; authors suggested clonal diversity may be underestimated.

V gave up 5 bases and J gave up 7 bases; unmatched junction bases: 6. This CDR3 has 13 amino acids. Germline V CDR1 and CDR2: MNHEY, SMNVEV (reference sequence). This chain joins TRBV27 and TRBJ1-2; 8 nucleotides line up with TRBD1. This TCR was sampled from an adult in good health. Sequenced material: peripheral blood, taken on day 0 of AZD1222 vaccination. In nucleotides, the CDR3 is TGTGCCAGCAGTATTACAGGGGGAGGTGGCTACACCTTC. Protein: CASSITGGGGYTF.